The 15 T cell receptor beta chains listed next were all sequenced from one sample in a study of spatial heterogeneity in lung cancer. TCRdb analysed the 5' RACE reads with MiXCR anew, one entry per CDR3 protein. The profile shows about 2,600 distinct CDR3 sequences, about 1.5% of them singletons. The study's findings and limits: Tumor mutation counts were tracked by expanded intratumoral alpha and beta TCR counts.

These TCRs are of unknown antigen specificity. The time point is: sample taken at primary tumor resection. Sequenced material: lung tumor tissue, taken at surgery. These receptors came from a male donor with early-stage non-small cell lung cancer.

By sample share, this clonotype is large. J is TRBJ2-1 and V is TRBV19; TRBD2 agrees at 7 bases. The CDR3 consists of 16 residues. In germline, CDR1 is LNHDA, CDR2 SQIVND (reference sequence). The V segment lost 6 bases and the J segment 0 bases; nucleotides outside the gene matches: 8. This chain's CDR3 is CASRVDGGSSYNEQFF. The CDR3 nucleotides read TGTGCCAGTAGGGTTGACGGGGGGAGCTCCTACAATGAGCAGTTCTTC.

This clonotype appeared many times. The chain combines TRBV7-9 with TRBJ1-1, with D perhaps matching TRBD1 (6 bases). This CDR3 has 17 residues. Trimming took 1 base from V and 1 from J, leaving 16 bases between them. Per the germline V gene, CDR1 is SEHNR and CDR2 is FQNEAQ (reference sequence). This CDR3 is CASSLVSGGPGNTEAFF. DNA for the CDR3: TGTGCCAGCAGCTTAGTGAGCGGGGGCCCTGGGAACACTGAAGCTTTCTTT.

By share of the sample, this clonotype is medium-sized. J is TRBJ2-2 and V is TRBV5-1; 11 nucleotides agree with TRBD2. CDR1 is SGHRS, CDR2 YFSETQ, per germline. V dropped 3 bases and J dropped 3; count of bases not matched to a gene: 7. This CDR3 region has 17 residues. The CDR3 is CASSSGLAGSHTGELFF. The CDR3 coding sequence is TGCGCCAGCAGCTCAGGACTAGCGGGTTCGCACACCGGGGAGCTGTTTTTT.

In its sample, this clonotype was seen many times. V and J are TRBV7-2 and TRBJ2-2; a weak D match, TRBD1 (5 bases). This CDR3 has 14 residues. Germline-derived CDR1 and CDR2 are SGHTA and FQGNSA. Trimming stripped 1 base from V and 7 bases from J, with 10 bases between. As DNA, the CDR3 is TGTGCCAGCAGCTTAGAGGGGTTAGTCGGGGAGCTGTTTTTT. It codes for CASSLEGLVGELFF.

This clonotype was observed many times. The CDR3 bases are TGCAGCGTTGGGCAGGGGGACTATGGCTACACCTTC. Translating it yields CSVGQGDYGYTF. The V gene is TRBV29-1, the J gene TRBJ1-2; TRBD1 aligns across 7 bases. Germline V gene data show CDR1 as SQVTM and CDR2 as ANQGSEA. The V and J ends lost 4 bases and 3 bases, in that order; junction bases with no gene match: 2. The CDR3 runs to 12 residues.

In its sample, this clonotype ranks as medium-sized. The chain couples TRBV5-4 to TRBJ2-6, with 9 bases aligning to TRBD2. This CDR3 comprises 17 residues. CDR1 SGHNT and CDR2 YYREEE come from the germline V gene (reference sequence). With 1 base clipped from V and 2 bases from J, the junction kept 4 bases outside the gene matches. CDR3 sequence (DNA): TGTGCCAGCAGCTTGAATAGCGGGAGCACTGGGGCCAACGTCCTGACTTTC. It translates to CASSLNSGSTGANVLTF.

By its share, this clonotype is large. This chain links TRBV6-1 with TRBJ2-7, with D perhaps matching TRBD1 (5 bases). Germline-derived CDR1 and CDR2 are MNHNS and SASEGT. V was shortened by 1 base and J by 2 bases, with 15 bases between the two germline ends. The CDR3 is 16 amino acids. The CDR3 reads CASSEGVRVGTYEQYV. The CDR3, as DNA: TGTGCCAGCAGTGAAGGGGTCAGGGTGGGGACCTACGAGCAGTACGTC.

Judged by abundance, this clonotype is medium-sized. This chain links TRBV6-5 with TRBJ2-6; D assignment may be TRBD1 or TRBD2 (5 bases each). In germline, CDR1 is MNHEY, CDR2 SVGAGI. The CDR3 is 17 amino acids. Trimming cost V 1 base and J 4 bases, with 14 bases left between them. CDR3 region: CASSYLPGSYGANVLTF. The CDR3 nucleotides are TGTGCCAGCAGTTACTTACCAGGGAGCTACGGGGCCAACGTCCTGACTTTC.

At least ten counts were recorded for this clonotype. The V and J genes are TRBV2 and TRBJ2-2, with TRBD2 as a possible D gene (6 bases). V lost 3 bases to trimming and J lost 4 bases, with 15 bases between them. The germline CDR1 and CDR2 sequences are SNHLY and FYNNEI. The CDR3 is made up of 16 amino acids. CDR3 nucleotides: TGTGCCAGCAGTGAGGATGCGGGGCTTCTCACCGGGGAGCTGTTTTTT. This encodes CASSEDAGLLTGELFF.

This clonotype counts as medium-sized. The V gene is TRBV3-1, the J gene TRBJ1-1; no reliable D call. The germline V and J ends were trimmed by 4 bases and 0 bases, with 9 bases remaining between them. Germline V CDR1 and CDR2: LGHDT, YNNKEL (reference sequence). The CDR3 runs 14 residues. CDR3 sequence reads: CASSRREMNTEAFF. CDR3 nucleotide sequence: TGTGCCAGCAGCCGGAGAGAAATGAACACTGAAGCTTTCTTT. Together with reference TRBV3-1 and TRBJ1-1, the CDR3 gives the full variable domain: DTAVSQTPKYLVTQMGNDKSIKCEQNLGHDTMYWYKQDSKKFLKIMFSYNNKELIINETVPNRFSPKSPDKAHLNLHINSLELGDSAVYFCASSRREMNTEAFFGQGTRLTVV.

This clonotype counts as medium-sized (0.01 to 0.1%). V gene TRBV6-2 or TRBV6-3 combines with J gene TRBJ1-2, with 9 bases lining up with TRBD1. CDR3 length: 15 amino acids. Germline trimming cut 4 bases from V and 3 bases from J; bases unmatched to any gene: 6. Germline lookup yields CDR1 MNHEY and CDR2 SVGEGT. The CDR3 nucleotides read TGTGCCAGCAGTTCACACAGGGGGCGCGACTATGGCTACACCTTC. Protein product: CASSSHRGRDYGYTF.

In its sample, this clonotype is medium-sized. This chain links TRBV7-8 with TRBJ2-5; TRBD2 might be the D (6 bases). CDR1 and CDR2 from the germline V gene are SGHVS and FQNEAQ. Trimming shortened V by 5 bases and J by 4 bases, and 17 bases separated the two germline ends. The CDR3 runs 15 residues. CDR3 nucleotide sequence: TGTGCCAGCAGCCCTGGCTACCGGGACTCAGAGACCCAGTACTTC. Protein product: CASSPGYRDSETQYF.

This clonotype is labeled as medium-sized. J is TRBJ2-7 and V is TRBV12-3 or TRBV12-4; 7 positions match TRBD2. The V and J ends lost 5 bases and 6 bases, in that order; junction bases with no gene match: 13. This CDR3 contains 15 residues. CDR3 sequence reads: CASSPLWGGVGEQYF. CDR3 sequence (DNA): TGTGCCAGCAGTCCCCTATGGGGGGGAGTCGGCGAGCAGTACTTC.

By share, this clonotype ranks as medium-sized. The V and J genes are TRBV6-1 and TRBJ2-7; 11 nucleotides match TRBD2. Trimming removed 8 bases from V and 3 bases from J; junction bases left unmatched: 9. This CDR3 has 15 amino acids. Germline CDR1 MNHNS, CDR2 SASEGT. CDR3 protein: CASQSASGGFYEQYV. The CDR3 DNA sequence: TGTGCCAGCCAGTCAGCTAGCGGGGGGTTCTACGAGCAGTACGTC.

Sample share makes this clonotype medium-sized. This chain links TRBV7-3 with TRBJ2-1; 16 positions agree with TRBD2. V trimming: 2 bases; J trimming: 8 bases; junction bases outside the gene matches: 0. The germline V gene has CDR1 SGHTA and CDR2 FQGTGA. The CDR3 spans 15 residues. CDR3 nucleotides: TGTGCCAGCAGCTTAGGGACTAGCGGGAGGGATGAGCAGTTCTTC. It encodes CASSLGTSGRDEQFF. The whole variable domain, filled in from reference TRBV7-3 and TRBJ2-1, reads GAGVSQTPSNKVTEKGKYVELRCDPISGHTALYWYRQSLGQGPEFLIYFQGTGAADDSGLPNDRFFAVRPEGSVSTLKIQRTERGDSAVYLCASSLGTSGRDEQFFGPGTRLTVL.